Below, 24 T cell receptor beta chains from the same sample are listed, as sequenced in a study of molecular identifiers for immune sequencing clone quantification. Each CDR3 protein is one row after TCRdb ran MiXCR on the PCR reads. Altogether tens of thousands of distinct CDR3 sequences are present, 20% to 25% being singletons, with the ten largest covering around 1%. Source material: naive CD8+ T cells from blood, with Jurkat cell RNA spiked in. The subset was: FACS-sorted CD8+CD4-CCR7+CD45RA+ naive T cells. The receptors derive from a human donor in good health. Some libraries in this study had Jurkat cell RNA spiked in.

This clonotype has only a few counts. The chain recombines TRBV27 with TRBJ1-5, with TRBD1 identical over 10 bases. This CDR3 has 18 amino acids. The germline V gene has CDR1 MNHEY and CDR2 SMNVEV (reference sequence). V was clipped by 5 bases and J by 2 bases; unmatched bases: 12. This chain's CDR3 is CASSPWGTGAQGNQPQHF. In DNA, the CDR3 is TGTGCCAGCAGTCCCTGGGGGACAGGGGCCCAGGGCAATCAGCCCCAGCATTTT.

In its sample, this clonotype was seen many times. One end of the junction fails to match germline, which may point to a read error. The chain joins TRBV20-1 to TRBJ2-4; TRBD2 matches 8 bases. This CDR3 is built from 17 residues. Germline loops: CDR1 DFQATT, CDR2 SNEGSKA (reference sequence). The CDR3 sequence is CSARDEGQEWVAGPLFF. CDR3 coding DNA: TGCAGTGCTAGAGATGAGGGCCAGGAGTGGGTAGCGGGGCCCCTTTTCTTC.

The chain employs TRBV6-5 and TRBJ2-5, with unresolved D. There are 16 residues in the CDR3. The germline V gene encodes CDR1 MNHEY and CDR2 SVGAGI. Trimming stripped 0 bases from V and 1 base from J, with 12 bases between. The CDR3 sequence is CASSYSTRSTQETQYF. Here the CDR3 DNA reads TGTGCCAGCAGTTACTCGACGCGGAGTACCCAAGAGACCCAGTACTTC.

A remark on this clonotype: One end of the junction is discordant with germline, which a read error may explain. V is TRBV19 and J is TRBJ2-1; D is possibly TRBD2 (7 bases). The CDR3 runs to 15 residues. Germline CDR1 LNHDA, CDR2 SQIVND (reference sequence). CDR3 nucleotides: TGTGCCAGTAGTATTACGGGGGGCTCCTACAATGAGCAGCTCTTC. It yields the protein CASSITGGSYNEQLF.

A word on this clonotype: A much larger clonotype is one base distant, so this may be a read error. J is TRBJ2-5 and V is TRBV19; D unclear. Between the trimmed V and J ends, which lost 5 bases and 5 bases, there was a span of 18 bases. The V gene's germline CDR1 is LNHDA and CDR2 SQIVND (reference sequence). This CDR3 has 15 residues. Here the CDR3 DNA reads TGTGCCAGTAGTTCCGAAGGATCTTCGTGGGAGACCCAGTACTTC. It encodes CASSSEGSSWETQYF.

Notes on this clonotype: A single base separates this from a much larger clone, so it may be a read error. The chain combines TRBV11-2 with TRBJ2-1, with D unresolved. Germline V lookup: CDR1 SGHAT, CDR2 FQNNGV. V lost 3 bases to trimming and J lost 12 bases, with 15 bases between them. The CDR3 is made up of 13 amino acids. The CDR3 spells CASSLINPAAQFF. CDR3 DNA sequence: TGTGCCAGCAGCTTGATAAACCCGGCGGCGCAGTTCTTC.

This clonotype was detected many times. The chain recombines TRBV9 with TRBJ1-5; weak D call: TRBD1 (6 bases). Germline loops: CDR1 SGDLS, CDR2 YYNGEE. Trimming removed 3 bases at V and 2 bases at J, with 6 bases between. CDR3 length: 13 amino acids. CDR3 residues: CASSGTGNQPQHF. In nucleotides, the CDR3 is TGTGCCAGCAGCGGGACAGGCAATCAGCCCCAGCATTTT.

As regards this clonotype: At one end the junction does not follow the germline gene, possibly because of a read error. The chain couples TRBV11-2 to TRBJ2-1; D may be TRBD2 (6 bases). The CDR3 consists of 16 residues. Germline V gene sequence: CDR1 SGHAT, CDR2 FQNNGV. DNA for the CDR3: TGTGTCAGCAGCTTAGATCCCGGAGGGCTAGACAATGAGCAGTTCTTC. Protein sequence: CVSSLDPGGLDNEQFF.

Ten or more counts support this clonotype. This CDR3 reads CSASGQGSTYEQYF. CDR3 bases: TGCAGTGCTAGCGGACAGGGTTCAACCTACGAGCAGTACTTC. The chain uses TRBV20-1 and TRBJ2-7, with 8 bases that match TRBD1. Germline CDR1 and CDR2: DFQATT and SNEGSKA (reference sequence). J lost 2 bases, V lost 3 bases, and 6 bases had no gene match. The CDR3 sequence is 14 residues long.

This clonotype was recorded at least ten times. The chain uses TRBV20-1 and TRBJ2-2; a possible D gene is TRBD1 (5 bases). With 6 bases removed from V and 6 bases from J, the gap between germline ends came to 8 bases. CDR3 length: 11 amino acids. CDR1 is DFQATT and CDR2 is SNEGSKA in the germline V gene (reference sequence). The CDR3 region has the DNA TGCAGTGCAAGGGGTCCCGGGGAGCTGTTTTTT. Its protein is CSARGPGELFF.

The CDR3 loop is CASSHDRAGDTEAFF. The CDR3 region has the DNA TGCGCCAGCAGCCACGACAGGGCGGGGGACACTGAAGCTTTCTTT. V and J are TRBV4-1 and TRBJ1-1; the match to TRBD1 covers 7 bases. V lost 3 bases, J lost 3 bases, and 7 bases stayed unmatched. The CDR3 has 15 residues. Germline CDR1 and CDR2: MGHRA and YSYEKL.

About this clonotype itself: This could be a read error, since a much larger clone is one nucleotide away. This sequence joins TRBV7-9 and TRBJ1-1; TRBD1 matches at 7 bases. The length of the CDR3 is 15 residues. The germline CDR1 and CDR2 sequences are SEHNR and FQNEAQ (reference sequence). CDR3 bases: TGTGCCAGCAGCCCCCAACTGGGACAGAACACTGAAGCTTCCTTT. Amino acid sequence: CASSPQLGQNTEASF.

This clonotype was found many times. The V and J genes are TRBV4-1 and TRBJ2-7, with unresolved D. CDR3 length: 17 amino acids. Trimming left V 3 bases short and J 4 bases short, with 22 bases between. CDR1 is MGHRA and CDR2 is YSYEKL in the germline V gene. CDR3 nucleotide sequence: TGCGCCAGCAGCCAGATACACGGACCATCAACCCGGTACGAGCAGTACTTC. Translation gives CASSQIHGPSTRYEQYF.

This clonotype was detected ten times or more. V usage is TRBV19 and J usage is TRBJ2-3; D unresolved. The germline V and J ends were trimmed by 3 bases and 2 bases, with 12 bases remaining between them. Germline CDR1 reads LNHDA; CDR2 reads SQIVND (reference sequence). The CDR3 is 15 amino acids. The CDR3 sequence: CASSIGVTVTDTQYF. In DNA form, the CDR3 reads TGTGCCAGTAGTATTGGGGTCACCGTCACAGATACGCAGTATTTT.

Comments on this clonotype: Being one base from a much bigger clone, this may be a read error. This chain uses TRBV5-8 with TRBJ1-1; TRBD1 is a possible D gene (6 bases). The CDR3 spans 14 residues. Germline lookup yields CDR1 SGHTS and CDR2 YDEGEE. V was pared by 1 base and J by 6 bases, with 13 bases between. CDR3 nucleotides: TGTGCCAGCAGCTTGAGAGGGGGGGGCGCTGAAGCTTTCTTT. This translates into CASSLRGGGAEAFF.

The table lists this clonotype with many counts. CDR3 bases: TGTGCCAGCAGCGAGACCCCGGGACAGTACACTGAAGCTTTCTTT. This sequence encodes CASSETPGQYTEAFF. The chain uses TRBV9 and TRBJ1-1; TRBD1 matches 7 bases. With V trimmed by 3 bases and J by 3 bases, 8 bases remained unmatched. CDR1 and CDR2 from the germline V gene are SGDLS and YYNGEE. This CDR3 is built from 15 residues. Looking up the rest from reference TRBV9 and TRBJ1-1 gives the full variable domain: DSGVTQTPKHLITATGQRVTLRCSPRSGDLSVYWYQQSLDQGLQFLIQYYNGEERAKGNILERFSAQQFPDLHSELNLSSLELGDSALYFCASSETPGQYTEAFFGQGTRLTVV.

This clonotype showed up just once. One end of the junction fails to match germline, which may point to a read error. V and J are TRBV12-3 or TRBV12-4 and TRBJ2-2, with D tentatively TRBD2 (5 bases). This CDR3 is 16 amino acids long. The CDR3 bases are TGTGCCAGCAATTTTGTGGGAAACGAGTACACCGGGGAACTGTTTTTT. The encoded protein is CASNFVGNEYTGELFF.

This clonotype was seen repeatedly, ten times or more. The chain combines TRBV4-3 with TRBJ2-1, with 13 bases fitting TRBD2. The CDR3 is 17 residues long. The trim removed 0 bases at V and 8 bases at J, leaving 7 bases unmatched. Germline assignment: CDR1 LGHNA and CDR2 YSLEER. CDR3 sequence (DNA): TGCGCCAGCAGCCAAGATCGGGGGACTAGCGGGGAATATGAGCAGTTCTTC. Translated, it gives CASSQDRGTSGEYEQFF.

The chain is built from TRBV7-6 and TRBJ1-3, with D perhaps TRBD1 (5 bases). CDR1 SGHVS and CDR2 FNYEAQ come from the germline V gene. This CDR3 has 14 amino acids. V was clipped by 2 bases and J by 2 bases, with 7 bases between them. As DNA, the CDR3 is TGTGCCAGCAGCTTATTGGGGGCTGGAAACACCATATATTTT. This sequence encodes CASSLLGAGNTIYF.

This chain joins TRBV13 and TRBJ2-1; 7 positions match TRBD2. Germline V gene lookup returns CDR1 PRHDT and CDR2 FYEKMQ (reference sequence). Unmatched junction bases numbered 15, after V lost 2 bases and J lost 8 bases. The CDR3 covers 17 residues. CDR3 in amino acids: CASSLIDREANRDEQFF. The CDR3 coding sequence is TGTGCCAGCAGCTTAATTGACCGGGAGGCCAATAGGGATGAGCAGTTCTTC.

This clonotype was recorded at least ten times. The V call is TRBV27, the J call TRBJ1-1; D is unclear. The germline V and J ends were trimmed by 5 bases and 1 base, with 11 bases remaining between them. Germline lookup yields CDR1 MNHEY and CDR2 SMNVEV (reference sequence). This CDR3 region has 14 residues. The CDR3 is CASSPPGRNTEAFF. CDR3 sequence (DNA): TGTGCCAGCAGTCCCCCCGGAAGGAACACTGAAGCTTTCTTT.

About this clonotype: A read error may explain this, as a much larger clone is one base away. The CDR3 protein is CASSYGQGSPEAFF. CDR3 nucleotide sequence: TGTGCCAGCAGTTACGGGCAGGGCTCCCCTGAAGCTTTCTTT. V usage is TRBV6-5 and J usage is TRBJ1-1; perhaps TRBD1 as D (5 bases). The CDR3 has 14 residues. Between the trimmed V and J ends, which lost 2 bases and 6 bases, there was a span of 13 bases. The germline V gene encodes CDR1 MNHEY and CDR2 SVGAGI.

By its share, this clonotype is medium-sized. This chain connects TRBV4-1 to TRBJ2-3; D is unclear. CDR3 length: 15 residues. The V gene lost 2 bases and the J gene lost 7 bases, with 16 bases spanning the gap. The V gene's germline CDR1 is MGHRA and CDR2 YSYEKL. The CDR3, as DNA: TGCGCCAGCAGCCAAATATCTTGGCAGGAGAATACGCAGTATTTT. Its protein is CASSQISWQENTQYF.

Concerning this clonotype: This CDR3 is missing its conserved last phenylalanine or tryptophan, likely due to a read error. The DNA is left out, because the CDR3 cannot be placed on it with certainty; the CDR3 is given as TCRdb lists it. The genes are TRBV13 and TRBJ1-5. The CDR3 is 12 amino acids in total, end residues counted. CDR1 PRHDT and CDR2 FYEKMQ come from the germline V gene (reference sequence). The CDR3: CASSLGSQPQHL.